These T cell receptor beta chains were read from a single sample in a study of blood T cell repertoires in COVID-19. Clones were read by immunoSEQ multiplex PCR, and TCRdb kept only the in-frame ones, dropping some. Altogether 250,000 to 300,000 clones are present, around 80% being singletons, with the ten largest covering 4.1%. The specimen sequenced was PBMCs or T cells enriched from blood (not recorded which). These receptors were collected from a man under 40 with acute COVID-19. The CDR3 runs from the conserved cysteine through the conserved F or W. The D gene is left open where the match is weak. Only some rows state a clone size, as once, few, many or a class for expanded clones.

CDR3nt: TGTGCCAGCAGCTTATCAGGACGGGGAACTGAAGCTTTCTTT; CDR3aa: CASSLSGRGTEAFF; j_gene: TRBJ1-1; v_gene: TRBV5-4; d_gene: .; abundance: .
CDR3nt: TGTGCCAGCAGCTTGGAGGAGGTAGGGCACTTCTCCTACAATGAGCAGTTCTTC; CDR3aa: CASSLEEVGHFSYNEQFF; j_gene: TRBJ2-1; v_gene: TRBV5-5; d_gene: .; abundance: .
CDR3nt: TGTGCCAGCAGCTTACAGGGAGGGGGCACTGAAGCTTTCTTT; CDR3aa: CASSLQGGGTEAFF; j_gene: TRBJ1-1; v_gene: TRBV7-3; d_gene: .; abundance: .
CDR3nt: TGCGCCAGCAGCCCGCCCAGACAGAACTATGGCTACACCTTC; CDR3aa: CASSPPRQNYGYTF; j_gene: TRBJ1-2; v_gene: TRBV4-1; d_gene: .; abundance: .
CDR3nt: TGTGCCAGCAGCTCCCTTGACAGGGTAAACACTGAAGCTTTCTTT; CDR3aa: CASSSLDRVNTEAFF; j_gene: TRBJ1-1; v_gene: TRBV7-8; d_gene: TRBD1; abundance: .
CDR3nt: TGTGCCAGCAGTGAGACGACGGGCACTGAAGCTTTCTTT; CDR3aa: CASSETTGTEAFF; j_gene: TRBJ1-1; v_gene: TRBV2; d_gene: .; abundance: .
CDR3nt: TGTGCCAGCAGTCTAGGTTCCGGGGAGCTGTTTTTT; CDR3aa: CASSLGSGELFF; j_gene: TRBJ2-2; v_gene: TRBV27; d_gene: .; abundance: once
CDR3nt: TGTGCCACCACGTCCGGGCGGGACGCAGATACGCAGTATTTT; CDR3aa: CATTSGRDADTQYF; j_gene: TRBJ2-3; v_gene: TRBV15; d_gene: .; abundance: few
CDR3nt: TGCGCCAGCGGGACAGGGGGCGCAGAGACCCAGTACTTC; CDR3aa: CASGTGGAETQYF; j_gene: TRBJ2-5; v_gene: TRBV5-1; d_gene: TRBD1; abundance: .
CDR3nt: TGTGCCAGCAGTTCGGTCTCGAACACCGGGGAGCTGTTTTTT; CDR3aa: CASSSVSNTGELFF; j_gene: TRBJ2-2; v_gene: TRBV5-8; d_gene: .; abundance: .
CDR3nt: TGTGCCACCAGTTCCCGGGACAGGGCCTACACCGGGGAGCTGTTTTTT; CDR3aa: CATSSRDRAYTGELFF; j_gene: TRBJ2-2; v_gene: TRBV24-1; d_gene: TRBD1; abundance: .
CDR3nt: TGTGCCAGCAGGGGACTACTATACACAGATACGCAGTATTTT; CDR3aa: CASRGLLYTDTQYF; j_gene: TRBJ2-3; v_gene: TRBV6-5; d_gene: TRBD2; abundance: .
CDR3nt: TGTGCCAGCAGCCCACGTCTACAGGGGGAAACTGAAGCTTTCTTT; CDR3aa: CASSPRLQGETEAFF; j_gene: TRBJ1-1; v_gene: TRBV7-9; d_gene: TRBD1; abundance: .
CDR3nt: TGTGCCAGCAGTCGCAGCAATGAGCAGTTCTTC; CDR3aa: CASSRSNEQFF; j_gene: TRBJ2-1; v_gene: TRBV6-5; d_gene: .; abundance: .
CDR3nt: TGTGCCAGCAGCCCTACTAGCGGGAGCGCAGATACGCAGTATTTT; CDR3aa: CASSPTSGSADTQYF; j_gene: TRBJ2-3; v_gene: TRBV7-9; d_gene: TRBD2; abundance: .
CDR3nt: TGCGCCAGCAGTCGGCTCCCGAGGGGGAGCACTGAAGCTTTCTTT; CDR3aa: CASSRLPRGSTEAFF; j_gene: TRBJ1-1; v_gene: TRBV23-1; d_gene: .; abundance: .
CDR3nt: TGTGCCAGCAGCTTGGGGACAGGGGGGTCGCAAAACATTCAGTACTTC; CDR3aa: CASSLGTGGSQNIQYF; j_gene: TRBJ2-4; v_gene: TRBV5-1; d_gene: TRBD1; abundance: .